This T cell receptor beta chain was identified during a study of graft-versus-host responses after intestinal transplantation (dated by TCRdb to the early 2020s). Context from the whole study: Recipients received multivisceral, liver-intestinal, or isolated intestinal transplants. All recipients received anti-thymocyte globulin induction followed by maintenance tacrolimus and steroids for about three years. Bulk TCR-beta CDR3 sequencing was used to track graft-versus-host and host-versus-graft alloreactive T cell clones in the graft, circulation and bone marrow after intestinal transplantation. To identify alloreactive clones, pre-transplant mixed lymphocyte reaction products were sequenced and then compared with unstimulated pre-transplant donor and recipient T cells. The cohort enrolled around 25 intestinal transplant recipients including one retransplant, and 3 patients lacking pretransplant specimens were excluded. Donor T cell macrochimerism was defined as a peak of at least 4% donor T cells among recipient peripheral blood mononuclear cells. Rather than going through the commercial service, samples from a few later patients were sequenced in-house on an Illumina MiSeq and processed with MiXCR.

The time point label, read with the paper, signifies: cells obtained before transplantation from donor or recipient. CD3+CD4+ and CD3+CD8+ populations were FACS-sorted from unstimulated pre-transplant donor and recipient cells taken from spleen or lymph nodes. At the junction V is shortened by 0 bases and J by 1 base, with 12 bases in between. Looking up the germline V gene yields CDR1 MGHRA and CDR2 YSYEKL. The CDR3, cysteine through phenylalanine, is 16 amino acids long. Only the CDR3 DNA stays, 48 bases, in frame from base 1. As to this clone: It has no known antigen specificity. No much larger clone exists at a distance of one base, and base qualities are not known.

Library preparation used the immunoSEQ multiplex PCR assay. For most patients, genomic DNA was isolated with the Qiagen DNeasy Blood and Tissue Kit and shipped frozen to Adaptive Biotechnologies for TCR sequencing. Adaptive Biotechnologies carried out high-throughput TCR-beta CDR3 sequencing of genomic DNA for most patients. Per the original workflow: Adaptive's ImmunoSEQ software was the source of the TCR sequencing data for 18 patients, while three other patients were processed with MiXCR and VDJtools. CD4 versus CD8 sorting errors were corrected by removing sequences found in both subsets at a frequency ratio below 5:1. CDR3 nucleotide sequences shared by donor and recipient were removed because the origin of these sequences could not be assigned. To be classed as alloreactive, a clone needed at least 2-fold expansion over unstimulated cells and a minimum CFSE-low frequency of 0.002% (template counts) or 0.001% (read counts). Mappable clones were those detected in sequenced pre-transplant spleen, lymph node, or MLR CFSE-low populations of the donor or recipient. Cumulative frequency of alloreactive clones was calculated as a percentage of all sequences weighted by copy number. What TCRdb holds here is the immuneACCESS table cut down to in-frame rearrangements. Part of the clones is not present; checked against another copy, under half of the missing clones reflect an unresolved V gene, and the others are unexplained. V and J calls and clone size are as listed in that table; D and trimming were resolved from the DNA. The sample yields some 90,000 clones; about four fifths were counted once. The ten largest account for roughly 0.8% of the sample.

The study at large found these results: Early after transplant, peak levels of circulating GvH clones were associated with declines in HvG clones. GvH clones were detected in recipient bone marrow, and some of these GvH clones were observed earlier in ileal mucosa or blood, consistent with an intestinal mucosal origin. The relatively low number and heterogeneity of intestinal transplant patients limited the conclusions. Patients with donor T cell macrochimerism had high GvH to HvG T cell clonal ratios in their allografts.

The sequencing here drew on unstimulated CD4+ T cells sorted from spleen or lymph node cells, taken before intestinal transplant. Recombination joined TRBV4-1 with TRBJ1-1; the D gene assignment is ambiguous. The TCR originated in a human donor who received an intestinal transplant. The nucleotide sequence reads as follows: TGCGCCAGCAGCCAAGAAGGGAGCCGCACGAACACTGAAGCTTTCTTT. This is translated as CASSQEGSRTNTEAFF.